Listed here are 30 T cell receptor beta chains from one sample, sequenced in a study of cytomegalovirus exposure and HLA in healthy donors. PCR involved 60 Vbeta and 13 Jbeta primers. Libraries were prepared by immunoSEQ multiplex PCR; TCRdb keeps only in-frame clonotypes and omits some of them. The sample contains 90,000 to 95,000 clones, roughly 73% of which appear only once. The sequenced material came from PBMCs. The receptors were gathered from a male donor in good health and CMV-seropositive.

This chain links TRBV2 with TRBJ1-2; 10 positions agree with TRBD1. CDR1 is SNHLY, CDR2 FYNNEI, per germline. This CDR3 is built from 16 residues. V shed 1 base and J 4 bases; nucleotides not matched to a gene: 6. The CDR3 sequence is CASSEVPGQGTYGYTF. CDR3 DNA sequence: TGTGCCAGCAGTGAAGTTCCGGGACAGGGGACCTATGGCTACACCTTC.

The rearrangement uses TRBV15 and TRBJ2-6; D unresolved. The CDR3 runs to 15 residues. From germline, CDR1 is LNHNV and CDR2 YYDKDF (reference sequence). V was clipped by 0 bases and J by 0 bases, with 3 bases between them. In nucleotides, the CDR3 is TGTGCCACCAGCAGAGACAACTCTGGGGCCAACGTCCTGACTTTC. As protein: CATSRDNSGANVLTF.

This clone is a singleton in its sample. The chain employs TRBV19 and TRBJ2-5, with a weak D call TRBD1 (5 bases). The germline CDR1 and CDR2 sequences are LNHDA and SQIVND (reference sequence). V was trimmed by 10 bases and J by 5 bases, leaving 14 bases between them. The CDR3 covers 12 residues. The CDR3 sequence is CATWGCFETQYF. The CDR3, as DNA: TGTGCCACCTGGGGCTGTTTTGAGACCCAGTACTTC.

The chain is built from TRBV29-1 and TRBJ2-3, with D tentatively TRBD2 (7 bases). The germline V gene has CDR1 SQVTM and CDR2 ANQGSEA. Trimming left V 7 bases short and J 5 bases short, with 19 bases between. The CDR3 extends over 14 amino acids. The CDR3 bases are TGCAGCGACCGGGGAGGGGGGGGCAGAGATACGCAGTATTTT. Translated, it gives CSDRGGGGRDTQYF.

V usage is TRBV29-1 and J usage is TRBJ1-1, with D tentatively TRBD1 (6 bases). The ends were cut back, 7 bases at V and 3 bases at J, with 27 bases in the middle. Germline CDR1 reads SQVTM; CDR2 reads ANQGSEA. This CDR3 is 17 amino acids long. The CDR3 sequence is CSALHVGAGVSDTEAFF. The CDR3 nucleotides read TGCAGCGCCCTCCATGTGGGGGCCGGGGTGAGTGACACTGAAGCTTTCTTT.

The chain employs TRBV6-5 and TRBJ1-1; TRBD1 aligns across 10 bases. The germline V gene encodes CDR1 MNHEY and CDR2 SVGAGI. The junction had 10 bases not matched to a gene; V was cut back by 5 bases and J by 10 bases. CDR3 size: 14 residues. In nucleotides, the CDR3 is TGTGCCAGCAGTATCACCGGGACAGGGGATGTAGCTTTCTTT. This translates into CASSITGTGDVAFF.

In its sample, this clone was seen once. This chain uses TRBV18 with TRBJ2-2; 11 bases line up with TRBD2. The CDR3 contains 19 residues. Trimming removed 6 bases from V and 1 base from J; junction bases left unmatched: 13. The germline V gene encodes CDR1 KGHSH and CDR2 LQKENI. CDR3 amino acids: CASSPNGASGRRNTGELFF. In nucleotides, the CDR3 is TGTGCCAGCTCGCCGAACGGAGCTAGCGGGAGGAGGAACACCGGGGAGCTGTTTTTT.

The chain recombines TRBV11-1 with TRBJ2-5; 9 positions match TRBD1. Germline loops: CDR1 SGHAT, CDR2 FQDESV (reference sequence). This CDR3 has 14 amino acids. Trimming at V came to 5 bases and at J to 7 bases, leaving 8 bases not matched to a gene. Here the CDR3 reads CASSRNRGRGTQYF. The CDR3 DNA sequence: TGTGCCAGCAGCCGAAACAGGGGGCGGGGGACCCAGTACTTC.

The rearrangement uses TRBV28 and TRBJ1-1; possibly TRBD1 for D (6 bases). The CDR3 totals 12 residues. CDR1 and CDR2 from the germline V gene are MDHEN and SYDVKM. Trimming took off 6 bases at V and 4 bases at J, with 9 bases between the two ends. The CDR3 here is CASRTGGTEAFF. Here the CDR3 DNA reads TGTGCCAGCAGGACAGGTGGCACTGAAGCTTTCTTT.

The V and J genes are TRBV6-5 and TRBJ1-5; 10 nucleotides agree with TRBD1. The CDR3 has 15 residues. The junction had 4 bases not matched to a gene; V was cut back by 6 bases and J by 2 bases. CDR1 is MNHEY, CDR2 SVGAGI, per germline. DNA of the CDR3: TGTGCCAGCAGACGGGACAGGGGAGGCAATCAGCCCCAGCATTTT. It specifies CASRRDRGGNQPQHF.

This sequence joins TRBV30 and TRBJ1-5, with unresolved D. Per germline, CDR1 GTSNPN and CDR2 SVGIG (reference sequence). V was clipped by 3 bases and J by 2 bases, with 14 bases between them. This CDR3 is 15 amino acids long. CDR3 DNA: TGTGCCTGGAGGCTACGGGGTATCGGCAATCAGCCCCAGCATTTT. Protein product: CAWRLRGIGNQPQHF.

The chain links TRBV28 to TRBJ1-1; TRBD1 is a possible D gene (6 bases). The CDR3 covers 21 residues. Trimming cost V 6 bases and J 1 base, with 33 bases left between them. CDR1 is MDHEN, CDR2 SYDVKM, per germline. The CDR3 spells CASRFTLTGPWSLRGNTEAFF. CDR3 nucleotides: TGTGCCAGCAGGTTCACCCTGACAGGACCGTGGTCTCTTCGAGGGAACACTGAAGCTTTCTTT.

This sequence joins TRBV6-6 and TRBJ1-1; TRBD1 is a possible D gene (5 bases). The CDR3 contains 13 residues. Germline CDR1 MNHNY, CDR2 SVGAGI (reference sequence). Between the trimmed V and J ends, which lost 0 bases and 7 bases, there was a span of 9 bases. The CDR3 spells CASSYSGGVEAFF. The CDR3 nucleotides are TGTGCCAGCAGTTACTCGGGGGGGGTTGAAGCTTTCTTT.

CDR3: CSVLGADTQYF. In DNA form, the CDR3 reads TGCAGCGTTCTAGGTGCAGATACGCAGTATTTT. The chain employs TRBV29-1 and TRBJ2-3; D not certain. The CDR3 is 11 amino acids. Trimming took off 5 bases at V and 4 bases at J, with 7 bases between the two ends. CDR1 is SQVTM and CDR2 is ANQGSEA in the germline V gene.

The gene calls are TRBV7-9 and TRBJ2-3; the D gene is possibly TRBD2 (5 bases). Germline V CDR1 and CDR2: SEHNR, FQNEAQ (reference sequence). V lost 7 bases and J 0 bases, leaving 20 bases between the germline ends. The length of the CDR3 is 17 residues. As DNA, the CDR3 is TGTGCCAGCAAATACTCGGCGAGCGGATCTAGCACAGATACGCAGTATTTT. It specifies CASKYSASGSSTDTQYF.

The chain employs TRBV6-5 and TRBJ1-5, with 10 bases aligning to TRBD1. CDR3 length: 15 residues. V dropped 5 bases and J dropped 5; count of bases not matched to a gene: 6. Germline V CDR1 and CDR2: MNHEY, SVGAGI. The CDR3, as DNA: TGTGCCAGCAGTCCCGGGACAGGGGTCGATCAGCCCCAGCATTTT. Its translation is CASSPGTGVDQPQHF.

The J gene is TRBJ1-5, the V gene TRBV28; D perhaps matches TRBD1 (5 bases). Trimming shortened V by 6 bases and J by 0 bases, and 9 bases separated the two germline ends. The germline CDR1 and CDR2 sequences are MDHEN and SYDVKM. The CDR3 loop spans 14 amino acids. The CDR3 reads CASSGGSSNQPQHF. The CDR3 DNA is TGTGCCAGCAGCGGGGGAAGTAGCAATCAGCCCCAGCATTTT.

The chain is built from TRBV9 and TRBJ2-7; 9 bases agree with TRBD1. This CDR3 has 14 residues. Germline trimming cut 1 base from V and 6 bases from J; bases unmatched to any gene: 5. The V gene's germline CDR1 is SGDLS and CDR2 YYNGEE. CDR3 amino acids: CASSVQDRGSEQYF. CDR3 DNA sequence: TGTGCCAGCAGCGTACAGGACAGGGGCTCCGAGCAGTACTTC.

This clone was found once. The chain joins TRBV7-9 to TRBJ1-4; 7 nucleotides match TRBD1. The CDR3 consists of 15 residues. CDR1 and CDR2 from the germline V gene are SEHNR and FQNEAQ (reference sequence). The V segment lost 5 bases and the J segment 5 bases; nucleotides outside the gene matches: 8. The CDR3 sequence: CASSLPGTDNEKLFF. The CDR3 coding sequence is TGTGCCAGCAGCCTACCCGGGACAGACAATGAAAAACTGTTTTTT. Drawing the rest from reference TRBV7-9 and TRBJ1-4, the complete variable domain is DTGVSQNPRHKITKRGQNVTFRCDPISEHNRLYWYRQTLGQGPEFLTYFQNEAQLEKSRLLSDRFSAERPKGSFSTLEIQRTEQGDSAMYLCASSLPGTDNEKLFFGSGTQLSVL.

The gene calls are TRBV19 and TRBJ1-5; D possibly corresponds to TRBD1 (6 bases). Trimming pared 2 bases from V and 5 bases from J, leaving 7 bases between. This CDR3 has 13 amino acids. Germline V gene lookup returns CDR1 LNHDA and CDR2 SQIVND (reference sequence). CDR3 loop: CASSIQGYQPQHF. CDR3 bases: TGTGCCAGTAGTATACAGGGGTATCAGCCCCAGCATTTT.

The V gene is TRBV6-5, the J gene TRBJ1-1; TRBD1 is a possible D gene (5 bases). The CDR3 totals 15 residues. V was pared by 5 bases and J by 2 bases, with 15 bases between. Germline V CDR1 and CDR2: MNHEY, SVGAGI. The chain's CDR3 is CASSPLAGRNTEAFF. CDR3 in DNA: TGTGCCAGCAGTCCGCTCGCGGGGCGAAACACTGAAGCTTTCTTT.

This clone was detected a few times. The chain couples TRBV5-5 to TRBJ1-3, with D uncertain. The CDR3 totals 16 residues. Per germline, CDR1 SGHKS and CDR2 YYEKEE (reference sequence). V was pared by 0 bases and J by 3 bases, with 13 bases between. CDR3 region: CASSLGQIGGGNTIYF. The DNA of the CDR3 is TGTGCCAGCAGCTTGGGGCAGATAGGAGGTGGAAACACCATATATTTT.

V and J are TRBV5-6 and TRBJ2-3, with D uncertain. In germline, CDR1 is SGHDT, CDR2 YYEEEE. Deletions cut 0 bases from V and 6 bases from J, with 5 bases between. The CDR3 is 12 amino acids. As DNA, the CDR3 is TGTGCCAGCAGCTTGGGAGATGATACGCAGTATTTT. This codes for CASSLGDDTQYF.

The gene calls are TRBV25-1 and TRBJ1-2; TRBD1 matches at 8 bases. The germline V gene encodes CDR1 MGHDK and CDR2 SYGVNS. The ends lost 3 bases at V and 4 bases at J; junction bases unmatched: 4. CDR3 size: 14 residues. CDR3 residues: CASSDEDRVYGYTF. The CDR3 coding sequence is TGTGCCAGCAGTGATGAGGACAGGGTCTATGGCTACACCTTC.

The chain uses TRBV19 and TRBJ1-3; D unclear. The germline V gene encodes CDR1 LNHDA and CDR2 SQIVND (reference sequence). The CDR3 has 14 residues. V was shortened by 3 bases and J by 0 bases, with 6 bases between the two germline ends. In DNA, the CDR3 is TGTGCCAGTAGTATTACTGACTCTGGAAACACCATATATTTT. It codes for CASSITDSGNTIYF. The whole variable domain, filled in from reference TRBV19 and TRBJ1-3, reads DGGITQSPKYLFRKEGQNVTLSCEQNLNHDAMYWYRQDPGQGLRLIYYSQIVNDFQKGDIAEGYSVSREKKESFPLTVTSAQKNPTAFYLCASSITDSGNTIYFGEGSWLTVV.

Regarding this clone: Other DNA variants within this sample encode the same CDR3. The rearrangement uses TRBV19 and TRBJ2-7, with D perhaps matching TRBD1 (5 bases). CDR3 length equals 14 residues. Trimming removed 6 bases from V and 2 bases from J, with 14 bases in between. Germline V gene lookup returns CDR1 LNHDA and CDR2 SQIVND (reference sequence). CDR3 amino acids: CASSIGRAAYEQYF. CDR3 bases: TGTGCCAGTAGCATCGGCAGGGCCGCCTACGAGCAGTACTTC.

The CDR3 coding sequence is TGTGCCAGCAGTGCGATTATAGCACATGAGCAGTTCTTC. Its translation: CASSAIIAHEQFF. The gene calls are TRBV6-1 and TRBJ2-1, with D uncertain. Germline CDR1 and CDR2: MNHNS and SASEGT. CDR3 length: 13 residues. V lost 4 bases to trimming and J lost 8 bases, with 12 bases between them.

The J gene is TRBJ2-7, the V gene TRBV5-1; D is uncertain. CDR1 and CDR2 (germline): SGHRS, YFSETQ. V dropped 0 bases and J dropped 0 bases, with 7 bases sitting between them. CDR3 length: 14 residues. The CDR3 is CASSLESSSYEQYF. Here the CDR3 DNA reads TGCGCCAGCAGCTTGGAAAGTAGCTCCTACGAGCAGTACTTC.

V is TRBV5-1 and J is TRBJ1-2, with 9 bases matching TRBD1. J gave up 6 bases and V 2 bases, and 5 bases lay outside the gene matches. The CDR3 runs to 14 residues. Germline V gives CDR1 SGHRS, CDR2 YFSETQ. CDR3 bases: TGCGCCAGCAGCTTCCGGACAGGGGAGGATGGCTACACCTTC. Its translation is CASSFRTGEDGYTF.

The V and J genes are TRBV7-9 and TRBJ2-7; 13 positions match TRBD2. Germline V gene lookup returns CDR1 SEHNR and CDR2 FQNEAQ (reference sequence). The V gene end was trimmed by 3 bases and the J gene end by 6 bases; junction bases not matched to a gene: 2. The CDR3 spans 14 residues. The chain's CDR3 is CASSFTSGRGEQYF. DNA for the CDR3: TGTGCCAGCAGCTTTACTAGCGGGAGGGGCGAGCAGTACTTC.